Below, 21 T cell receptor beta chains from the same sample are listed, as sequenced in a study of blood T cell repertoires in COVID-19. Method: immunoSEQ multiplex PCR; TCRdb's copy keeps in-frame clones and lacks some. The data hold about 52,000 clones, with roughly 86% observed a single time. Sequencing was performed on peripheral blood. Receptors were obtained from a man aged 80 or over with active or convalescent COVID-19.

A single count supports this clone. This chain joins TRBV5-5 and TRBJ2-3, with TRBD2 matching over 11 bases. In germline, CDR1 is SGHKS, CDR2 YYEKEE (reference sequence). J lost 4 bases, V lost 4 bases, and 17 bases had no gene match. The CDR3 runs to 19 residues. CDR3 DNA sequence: TGTGCCAGCAGCCTTGTATTGGTTCCTAGCGGGGGGAACTCAGATACGCAGTATTTT. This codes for CASSLVLVPSGGNSDTQYF.

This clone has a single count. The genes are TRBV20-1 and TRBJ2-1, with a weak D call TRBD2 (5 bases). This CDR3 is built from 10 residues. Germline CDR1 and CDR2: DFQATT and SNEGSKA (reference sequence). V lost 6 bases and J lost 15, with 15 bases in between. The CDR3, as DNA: TGCAGTGCCCAAGACTATATGCTGTTCTTC. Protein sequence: CSAQDYMLFF.

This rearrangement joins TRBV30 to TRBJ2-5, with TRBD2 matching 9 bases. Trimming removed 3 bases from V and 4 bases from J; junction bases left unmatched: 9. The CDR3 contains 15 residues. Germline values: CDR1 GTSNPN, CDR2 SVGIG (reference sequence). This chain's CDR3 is CAWRFAGGPRETQYF. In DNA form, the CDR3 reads TGTGCCTGGAGATTTGCGGGGGGGCCGAGAGAGACCCAGTACTTC.

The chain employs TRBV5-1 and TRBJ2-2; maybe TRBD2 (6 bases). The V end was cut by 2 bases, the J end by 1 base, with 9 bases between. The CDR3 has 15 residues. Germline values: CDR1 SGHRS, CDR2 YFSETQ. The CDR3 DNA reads TGCGCCAGCAGCTTAAACGGGGGGAACACCGGGGAGCTGTTTTTT. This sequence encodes CASSLNGGNTGELFF.

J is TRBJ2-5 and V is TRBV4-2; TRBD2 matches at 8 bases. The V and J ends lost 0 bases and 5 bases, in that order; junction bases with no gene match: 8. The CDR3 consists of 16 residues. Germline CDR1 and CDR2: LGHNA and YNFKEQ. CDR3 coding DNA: TGTGCCAGCAGCCAAGACCCCGGTACGGGGGGGGAGACCCAGTACTTC. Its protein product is CASSQDPGTGGETQYF.

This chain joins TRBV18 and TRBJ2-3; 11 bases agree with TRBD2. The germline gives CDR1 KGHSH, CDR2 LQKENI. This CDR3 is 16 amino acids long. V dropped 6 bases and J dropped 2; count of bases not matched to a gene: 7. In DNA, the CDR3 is TGTGCCAGCTCTCGGGCTAGCGGGGGGATCACAGATACGCAGTATTTT. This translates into CASSRASGGITDTQYF.

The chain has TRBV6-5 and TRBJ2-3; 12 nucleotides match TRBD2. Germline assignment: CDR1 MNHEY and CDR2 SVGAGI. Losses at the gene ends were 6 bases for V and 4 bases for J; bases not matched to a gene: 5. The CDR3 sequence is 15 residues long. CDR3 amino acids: CASRLAGGPADTQYF. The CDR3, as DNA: TGTGCCAGCAGGCTAGCGGGAGGGCCGGCAGATACGCAGTATTTT.

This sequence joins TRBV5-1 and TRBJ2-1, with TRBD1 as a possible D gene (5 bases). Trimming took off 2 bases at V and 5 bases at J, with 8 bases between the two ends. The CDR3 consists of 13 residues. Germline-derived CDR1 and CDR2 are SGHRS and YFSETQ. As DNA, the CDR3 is TGCGCCAGCAGCTTACAGGACGACAATGAGCAGTTCTTC. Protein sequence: CASSLQDDNEQFF.

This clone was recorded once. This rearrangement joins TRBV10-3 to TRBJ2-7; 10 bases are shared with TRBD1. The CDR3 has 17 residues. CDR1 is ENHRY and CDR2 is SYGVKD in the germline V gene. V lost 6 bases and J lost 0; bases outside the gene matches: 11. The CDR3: CAIRTGTGDFSSYEQYF. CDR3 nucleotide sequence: TGTGCCATCAGAACCGGGACAGGGGACTTCAGCTCCTACGAGCAGTACTTC.

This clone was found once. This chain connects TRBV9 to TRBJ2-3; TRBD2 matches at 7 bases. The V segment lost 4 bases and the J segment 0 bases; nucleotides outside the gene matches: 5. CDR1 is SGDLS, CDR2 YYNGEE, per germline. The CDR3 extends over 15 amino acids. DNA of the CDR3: TGTGCCAGCAGCACCACTAGCGTCAGCACAGATACGCAGTATTTT. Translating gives CASSTTSVSTDTQYF.

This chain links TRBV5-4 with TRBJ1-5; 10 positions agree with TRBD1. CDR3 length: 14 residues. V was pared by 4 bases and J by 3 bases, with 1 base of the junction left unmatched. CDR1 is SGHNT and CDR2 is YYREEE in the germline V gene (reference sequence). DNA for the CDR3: TGTGCCAGCAGCGGACAGGGGGACAATCAGCCCCAGCATTTT. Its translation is CASSGQGDNQPQHF.

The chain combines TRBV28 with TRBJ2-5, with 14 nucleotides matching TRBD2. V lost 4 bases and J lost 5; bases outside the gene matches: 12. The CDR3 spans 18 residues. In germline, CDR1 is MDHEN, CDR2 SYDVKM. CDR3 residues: CASSSITGTSGRRETQYF. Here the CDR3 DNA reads TGTGCCAGCAGTTCAATTACCGGGACTAGCGGGAGAAGGGAGACCCAGTACTTC.

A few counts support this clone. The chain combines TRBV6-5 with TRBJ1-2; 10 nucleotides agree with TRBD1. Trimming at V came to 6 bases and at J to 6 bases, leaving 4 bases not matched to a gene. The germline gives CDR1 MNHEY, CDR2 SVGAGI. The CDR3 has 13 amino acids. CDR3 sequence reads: CASRRGQGDGYTF. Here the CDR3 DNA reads TGTGCCAGCAGACGCGGACAGGGGGATGGCTACACCTTC.

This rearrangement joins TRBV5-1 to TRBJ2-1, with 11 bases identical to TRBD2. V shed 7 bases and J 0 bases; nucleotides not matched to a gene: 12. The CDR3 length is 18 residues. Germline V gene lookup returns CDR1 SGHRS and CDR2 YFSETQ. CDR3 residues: CASGSGGDALSSYNEQFF. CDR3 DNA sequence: TGCGCCAGCGGTAGCGGGGGGGATGCATTGAGCTCCTACAATGAGCAGTTCTTC.

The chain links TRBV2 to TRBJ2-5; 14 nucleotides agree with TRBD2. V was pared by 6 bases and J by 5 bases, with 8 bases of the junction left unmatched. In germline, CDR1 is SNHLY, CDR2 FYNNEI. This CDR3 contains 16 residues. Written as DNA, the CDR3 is TGTGCCAGCAGCAGACTAGCGGGGGGGCTTCGGGAGACCCAGTACTTC. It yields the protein CASSRLAGGLRETQYF.

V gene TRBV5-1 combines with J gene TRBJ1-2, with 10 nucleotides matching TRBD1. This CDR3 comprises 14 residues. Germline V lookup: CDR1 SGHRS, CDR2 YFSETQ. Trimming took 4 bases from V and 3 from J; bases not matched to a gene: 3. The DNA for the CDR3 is TGCGCCAGCAGCCCCGGGACAGGGGACTATGGCTACACCTTC. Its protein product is CASSPGTGDYGYTF.

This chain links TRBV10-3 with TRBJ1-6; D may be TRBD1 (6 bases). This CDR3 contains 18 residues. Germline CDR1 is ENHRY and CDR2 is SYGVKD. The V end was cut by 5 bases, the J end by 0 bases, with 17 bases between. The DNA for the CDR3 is TGTGCCATCAGTAACCAAGGAACAGGGAGCTCCTATAATTCACCCCTCCACTTT. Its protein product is CAISNQGTGSSYNSPLHF.

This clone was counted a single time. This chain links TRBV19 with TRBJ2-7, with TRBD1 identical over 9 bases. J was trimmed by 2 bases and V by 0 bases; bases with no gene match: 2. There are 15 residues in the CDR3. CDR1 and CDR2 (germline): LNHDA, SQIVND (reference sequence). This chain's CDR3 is CASSIEGTGTYEQYF. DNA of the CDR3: TGTGCCAGTAGTATAGAGGGGACAGGGACCTACGAGCAGTACTTC.

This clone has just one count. The DNA for the CDR3 is TGCGCCAGCAGCCAAGATTTTTTTAAGCACAATGAGCAGTTCTTC. It yields the protein CASSQDFFKHNEQFF. The chain recombines TRBV4-3 with TRBJ2-1; D gene ambiguous. The CDR3 is 15 amino acids. V lost 0 bases and J 5 bases, leaving 11 bases between the germline ends. The germline V gene has CDR1 LGHNA and CDR2 YSLEER.

CDR3 nucleotides: TGTGCCAGCAGCCTACAGGGGAGGAATGAGCAGTTCTTC. As protein: CASSLQGRNEQFF. The chain is built from TRBV5-5 and TRBJ2-1; TRBD1 might be the D (7 bases). Germline V gene lookup returns CDR1 SGHKS and CDR2 YYEKEE (reference sequence). The CDR3 totals 13 residues. V shed 4 bases and J shed 7 bases, with 12 bases lying between them. The whole variable domain, filled in from reference TRBV5-5 and TRBJ2-1, reads DAGVTQSPTHLIKTRGQQVTLRCSPISGHKSVSWYQQVLGQGPQFIFQYYEKEERGRGNFPDRFSARQFPNYSSELNVNALLLGDSALYLCASSLQGRNEQFFGPGTRLTVL.

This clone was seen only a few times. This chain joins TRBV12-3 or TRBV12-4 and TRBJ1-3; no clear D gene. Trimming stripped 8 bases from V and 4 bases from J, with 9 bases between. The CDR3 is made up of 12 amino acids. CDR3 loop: CASRGSGNTIYF. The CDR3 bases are TGTGCCAGCCGTGGGAGCGGAAACACCATATATTTT.